This T cell receptor beta chain was documented in a study of blood T cell repertoires in COVID-19. The V gene lost 2 bases and the J gene lost 7 bases, with 18 bases spanning the gap. The CDR3 sequence is 17 residues long. Germline CDR1 and CDR2: MNHNS and SASEGT. This clone was observed a few times. The table came from immunoSEQ multiplex PCR; TCRdb's copy has only in-frame clones and leaves some out. The table has around 340,000 clones, approximately 89% seen once. This chain links TRBV6-1 with TRBJ1-6; D is ambiguous. The sequencing sample was made of peripheral blood. The TCR originated in a woman in her sixties with COVID-19, enrolled during active disease. CDR3 in DNA: TGTGCCAGCAGTGAATTAAGGTCTCCGCTAGCCAATTCACCCCTCCACTTT. Residues: CASSELRSPLANSPLHF.